This T cell receptor (beta chain) originates from a study of T cells after posttransplantation cyclophosphamide. Sequenced by immunoSEQ multiplex PCR; TCRdb stores in-frame clones only, minus some. The sample shows about 24,000 clones, none of them appearing just once. Only a few counts were recorded for this clone. V was cut by 5 bases and J by 2 bases, with 16 bases left in between. The germline V gene has CDR1 GTSNPN and CDR2 SVGIG (reference sequence). The CDR3 loop spans 14 amino acids. This TCR was sampled from a woman between 45 and 65 years old in good health, CMV-negative, and a related stem cell transplant donor. The genes are TRBV30 and TRBJ2-7; possibly TRBD2 for D (7 bases). Sequencing was carried out using PBMCs. As DNA, the CDR3 is TGTGCCTGGCACTTAGGGGGGGGTCCCTACGAGCAGTACTTC. It specifies CAWHLGGGPYEQYF. The whole variable domain, remainder taken from reference TRBV30 and TRBJ2-7, is SQTIHQWPATLVQPVGSPLSLECTVEGTSNPNLYWYRQAAGRGLQLLFYSVGIGQISSEVPQNLSASRPQDRQFILSSKKLLLSDSGFYLCAWHLGGGPYEQYFGPGTRLTVT.